These T cell receptor beta chains were read from a single sample in a study of blood T cell repertoires in COVID-19. Assay: immunoSEQ multiplex PCR; the TCRdb copy retains only in-frame clones and omits some. The sample includes around 100,000 clones, roughly 88% seen only once; the top ten take roughly 5%. Sample: peripheral blood. All receptors derive from a human donor in a cohort sampled during active COVID-19. CDR3s include the opening cysteine and the closing phenylalanine or tryptophan. D genes are given only for firm matches. Size is stated for part of the rows, as once, few or many counts, or as a class when the clone is expanded.

clone_size j_call d_call v_call cdr3_nt cdr3_aa
few TRBJ1-1 . TRBV9 TGTGCCAGCAGCGTAGATGTCTCGAACACTGAAGCTTTCTTT CASSVDVSNTEAFF
. TRBJ1-1 TRBD1 TRBV3-1/TRBV3-2 TGTGCCAGCAGCCTAACCGGGACAGGGGCATTCACTGAAGCTTTCTTT CASSLTGTGAFTEAFF
. TRBJ2-3 TRBD2 TRBV4-3 TGCGCCAGCAGCCAGCGGGAGAGGGGTGCAGATACGCAGTATTTT CASSQRERGADTQYF
. TRBJ2-7 TRBD2 TRBV28 TGTGCCAGCAGTTTCACACTAGCGGGACTCTCCTACGAGCAGTACTTC CASSFTLAGLSYEQYF
. TRBJ2-3 TRBD2 TRBV11-2 TGTGCCAGCAGCCCCTGGACTAGCGGGAGGGAGGGAGCTACGCAGTATTTT CASSPWTSGREGATQYF
. TRBJ2-1 . TRBV5-6 TGTGCCAGCAGCTCTCTGGGGGGACAGCACAATGAGCAGTTCTTC CASSSLGGQHNEQFF
. TRBJ2-3 TRBD2 TRBV19 TGTGCCAGTAGTTTTCGGACTAGCGGCACAGATACGCAGTATTTT CASSFRTSGTDTQYF
few TRBJ2-1 . TRBV13 TGTGCCAGCAGCTTATTACTCCTTGCGGGGGAGCAGTTCTTC CASSLLLLAGEQFF
once TRBJ1-2 TRBD1 TRBV28 TGTGCCAGCAGTCCATCCTGGACAGGGTTCCCAACCTTC CASSPSWTGFPTF
. TRBJ2-1 TRBD2 TRBV11-2 TGTGCCAGCAGCTTAATCCTTACTAGCGGGAGTCTGTCCTACAATGAGCAGTTCTTC CASSLILTSGSLSYNEQFF
. TRBJ1-2 TRBD1 TRBV19 TGTGCCAGTAGTATAAAGATGGGACAGGGATATGGCTACACCTTC CASSIKMGQGYGYTF
. TRBJ2-7 TRBD2 TRBV9 TGTGCCAGCAGCCTCACTAGCGGATACGACGAGCAGTACTTC CASSLTSGYDEQYF
. TRBJ2-5 . TRBV24-1 TGTGCCACCAGTGATTCCCGCCAGATGAAAGAGACCCAGTACTTC CATSDSRQMKETQYF
many TRBJ2-1 . TRBV7-3 TGTGCCAGCAGCTTAGGCAGTATTGGTGAGCAGTTCTTC CASSLGSIGEQFF
. TRBJ1-2 TRBD1 TRBV11-2 TGTGCCAGCAGCTTCGACAGACAGGGAACCTATGGCTACACCTTC CASSFDRQGTYGYTF
. TRBJ1-6 . TRBV27 TGTGCCAGCAGTTTATCCCAGGGTTACAATTCACCCCTCCACTTT CASSLSQGYNSPLHF
once TRBJ2-5 . TRBV9 TGTGCCAGCAGCGTAGCGCAGGGGCAGCAAGAGACCCAGTACTTC CASSVAQGQQETQYF
. TRBJ2-2 . TRBV7-2 TGTGCCAGCAGATCCTCCCAGGGAGGCGGGGAGCTGTTTTTT CASRSSQGGGELFF
. TRBJ1-3 . TRBV5-8 TGTGCCAGCAGCTTGTGGCTTTCCTCTGGAAACACCATATATTTT CASSLWLSSGNTIYF
. TRBJ2-7 . TRBV5-6 TGTGCCAGCAGCTCGGACAGAGTCGAGCAGTACTTC CASSSDRVEQYF
. TRBJ1-5 . TRBV15 TGTGCCACCAGCAGCGGACAGAACCAGAATCAGCCCCAGCATTTT CATSSGQNQNQPQHF
. TRBJ2-6 TRBD1 TRBV7-6 TGTGCCAGCAGCTTAGGGAATCTTCGGACAGGGGGAGCTGGGGCCAACGTCCTGACTTTC CASSLGNLRTGGAGANVLTF
. TRBJ2-1 . TRBV7-9 TGTGCCAGCAGCCTCACCGGGACAAACGACAATGAGCAGTTCTTC CASSLTGTNDNEQFF
. TRBJ2-7 . TRBV10-3 TGTGCCATCAGCAACGGAGGGACCTACGAGCAGTACTTC CAISNGGTYEQYF
. TRBJ2-7 TRBD1 TRBV28 TGTGCCAGCAGACCCGGACAGGGATACGAGCAGTACTTC CASRPGQGYEQYF
. TRBJ1-4 . TRBV5-1 TGCGCCAGCAGCTTGGCGTGGCAGGGAGGTGACGAAAAACTGTTTTTT CASSLAWQGGDEKLFF
many TRBJ1-1 . TRBV6-1 TGTGCCAGCAGTGAAGTGGCAGGGGCCATGAACACTGAAGCTTTCTTT CASSEVAGAMNTEAFF
. TRBJ1-4 . TRBV10-1 TGCGCCAGCAGTACCGGGGAAAAACTGTTTTTT CASSTGEKLFF
. TRBJ2-1 . TRBV19 TGTGCCAGTAGGCCGGACATGATCTTCACTGAGCAGTTCTTC CASRPDMIFTEQFF
. TRBJ2-3 TRBD1 TRBV28 TGTGCCAGCAGCCCCGGGACAGGGGGACATACCACAGATACGCAGTATTTT CASSPGTGGHTTDTQYF
. TRBJ2-2 TRBD1 TRBV5-5 TGTGCCAGCAGCGGGACAGGCGAAACCGGGGAGCTGTTTTTT CASSGTGETGELFF
. TRBJ2-5 TRBD1 TRBV2 TGTGCCAGCAGTGAAGCATACGGGACAGGCCAAGAGACCCAGTACTTC CASSEAYGTGQETQYF
. TRBJ1-1 . TRBV19 TGTGCCAGTAGTATAATAAAGAACACTGAAGCTTTCTTT CASSIIKNTEAFF
. TRBJ2-6 . TRBV18 TGTGCCAGCTCACCGGGGAGGTCTGGGGCCAACGTCCTGACTTTC CASSPGRSGANVLTF
. TRBJ2-1 . TRBV7-9 TGTGCCAGCAGCTTAAAAGCGGCCAACAATGAGCAGTTCTTC CASSLKAANNEQFF
. TRBJ2-7 TRBD1 TRBV28 TGTGCCAGCAGTTTGTCTGGACAGGGGGCCGACGAGCAGTACTTC CASSLSGQGADEQYF
. TRBJ2-7 . TRBV7-2 TGTGCCAGCAGCCTGGGACTCCTCTACGAGCAGTACTTC CASSLGLLYEQYF
. TRBJ1-6 . TRBV5-6 TGTGCCAGCAGCCGGGGGGCAGGGACGGCACCCCTCCACTTT CASSRGAGTAPLHF
. TRBJ2-7 TRBD2 TRBV5-4 TGTGCCAGCAGCTCAAGCCCGGGACTAGCGGATTACGAGCAGTACTTC CASSSSPGLADYEQYF
. TRBJ2-6 . TRBV28 TGTGCCAGCACCATGGGGGGAGCTGGGGCCAACGTCCTGACTTTC CASTMGGAGANVLTF
once TRBJ2-7 TRBD1 TRBV28 TGTGCCAGCAGTTTACGGGGCAGGGGGTACTCCTACGAGCAGTACTTC CASSLRGRGYSYEQYF
. TRBJ1-4 . TRBV5-4 TGTGCCAGCAGCCCGGACCAACGAGGGGAAAAACTGTTTTTT CASSPDQRGEKLFF
. TRBJ1-1 . TRBV20-1 TGCAGTGCTTCGCGAACCACTGAAGCTTTCTTT CSASRTTEAFF
. TRBJ2-3 TRBD2 TRBV24-1 TGTGCCACCAGTGAACAGGGGACTAGCCGGGAGTATTTT CATSEQGTSREYF
. TRBJ2-1 . TRBV21-1 TGTGCCAGCACTACAAGGAGACAGCGGGATGAAGATGAGCAGTTCTTC CASTTRRQRDEDEQFF
. TRBJ2-7 TRBD2 TRBV20-1 TGCAGTGCTAGTCCAGCGGGAGGCTACGAGCAGTACTTC CSASPAGGYEQYF
. TRBJ1-1 . TRBV27 TGTGCCAGCAGTTTTCAACTACGGGGGGTGAACACTGAAGCTTTCTTT CASSFQLRGVNTEAFF
. TRBJ1-5 . TRBV15 TGTGCCACCAGCAGAGCACTAAATAGCAATCAGCCCCAGCATTTT CATSRALNSNQPQHF
once TRBJ2-1 TRBD1 TRBV4-1 TGCGCCAGCAGCCAAGGGACAGGAGCAAACAATGAGCAGTTCTTC CASSQGTGANNEQFF
. TRBJ1-2 . TRBV19 TGTGCCAGTAGTTACCTAAACTATGGCTACACCTTC CASSYLNYGYTF
. TRBJ2-1 . TRBV5-5 TGTGCCAGCACCCTAACACAGGTGATTTTGGGGAATGAGCAGTTCTTC CASTLTQVILGNEQFF
. TRBJ1-4 . TRBV10-2 TGCGCCAGCAGTGACAGGGAAGGTGAAAAACTGTTTTTT CASSDREGEKLFF